This TCR beta chain comes out of a study of OX40 agonist ivuxolimab in advanced cancers. Looking at the study overall: The drug used for patients, ivuxolimab, was an agonistic anti-OX40 (CD134) antibody. The dose-escalation group included hepatocellular carcinoma, melanoma, renal cell carcinoma and head and neck cancer.

Study results and caveats: Expansion of clones was among the lowest in partial responders at 0.1-3.0 mg/kg.

With respect to this clone: Its specificity is not known.

TCRdb's table, derived via immunoSEQ multiplex PCR, lists solely in-frame clones and lacks some. In the table there are around 50,000 clones, approximately 90% of which are singletons. CDR1 is SGHDT, CDR2 YYEEEE, per germline. The length of the CDR3 is 14 residues. Trimming shortened V by 1 base and J by 5 bases, and 12 bases separated the two germline ends. This receptor was taken from an adult with an advanced solid tumor such as melanoma, head and neck, liver or kidney cancer. The genes are TRBV5-6 and TRBJ1-1, with D maybe TRBD1 (5 bases). Specimen: CD4+ or CD8+ T cells sorted from blood, collected in a trial of the OX40 agonist ivuxolimab. CDR3 residues: CASSLFGGGTEAFF. The CDR3 DNA reads TGTGCCAGCAGCTTGTTCGGGGGTGGAACTGAAGCTTTCTTT.